This is a list of T cell receptor beta chains from one sample in a study of cytomegalovirus exposure and HLA in healthy donors. TCRdb's table, derived via immunoSEQ multiplex PCR, lists solely in-frame clones and lacks some. The sample holds around 120,000 clones, approximately 15% seen once. The sample taken for sequencing was PBMCs. The receptors originated from a woman between 18 and 30 years old in good health and CMV-seronegative. Each CDR3 is given with its conserved first and last residue. Fields, in order: D gene, clone size, J gene, V gene, CDR3 DNA, CDR3 protein. A D gene is named only where the DNA matches it firmly. The listing skips clone size in some rows; elsewhere it reads once, few, many or a size class.

TRBD2 . TRBJ2-3 TRBV4-1 TGCGCCAGCAGCCAAGGAGCGGGAGCGAGCCCAGATACGCAGTATTTT CASSQGAGASPDTQYF
. . TRBJ2-7 TRBV6-1 TGTGCCAGCAGTGAAGCGCCCAGGGGCGAGCAGTACTTC CASSEAPRGEQYF
. . TRBJ1-5 TRBV19 TGTGCCAGTAACCACAGGGATCTTCAGCCCCAGCATTTT CASNHRDLQPQHF
. few TRBJ2-2 TRBV2 TGTGCCAGCAGCCACATCGCAGGGGAGCTGTTTTTT CASSHIAGELFF
TRBD1 . TRBJ1-1 TRBV19 TGTGCCAGTAGGAAGGCAGGGGGCAGAGACACTGAAGCTTTCTTT CASRKAGGRDTEAFF
. . TRBJ2-1 TRBV15 TGTGCCACCAGCAGAGATCGGGGGAGCTCCTACAATGAGCAGTTCTTC CATSRDRGSSYNEQFF
TRBD1 . TRBJ1-2 TRBV9 TGTGCCAGCGACAGGGGGCTGAACTATGGCTACACCTTC CASDRGLNYGYTF
TRBD2 . TRBJ2-7 TRBV7-6 TGTGCCAGCAGCCGGGGGACTAGCGGTCTCTACGAGCAGTACTTC CASSRGTSGLYEQYF
TRBD2 . TRBJ2-2 TRBV7-9 TGTGCCAGCAGCCCCGGGACTAGCTTCGAAACCGGGGAGCTGTTTTTT CASSPGTSFETGELFF
. . TRBJ2-7 TRBV2 TGTGCCAGCAGTGAAGGGGGGGGCCGCTCCTACGAGCAGTACTTC CASSEGGGRSYEQYF
. many TRBJ2-5 TRBV18 TGTGCCAGCTCAATGGAGGGGAAAAAGGCGACCCAGTACTTC CASSMEGKKATQYF
TRBD1 few TRBJ2-7 TRBV4-2 TGTGCCAGCAGCCCAGCGTTAGGACAGGGTGTCGACGAGCAGTACTTC CASSPALGQGVDEQYF
TRBD1 . TRBJ2-7 TRBV4-1 TGCGCCAGCAGCCAAGGAACCGGGACAGGCTACGAGCAGTACTTC CASSQGTGTGYEQYF
TRBD1 few TRBJ1-1 TRBV9 TGTGCCAGCAGCGTAGGGGTCGGACAGGGGGCCATTGAAGCTTTCTTT CASSVGVGQGAIEAFF
. . TRBJ1-5 TRBV6-1 TGTGCCAGCAGCAACAGGGACAATCAGCCCCAGCATTTT CASSNRDNQPQHF
. few TRBJ1-4 TRBV30 TGTGCCTGGAGCCTTGACAGACTTGAAAAACTGTTTTTT CAWSLDRLEKLFF
. . TRBJ2-3 TRBV29-1 TGCAGCGTCTCTAGCACAGATACGCAGTATTTT CSVSSTDTQYF
. . TRBJ2-1 TRBV28 TGTGCCAGCAGTTTCTCCCCGGCGGGTAGCGGCTTCTACAATGAGCAGTTCTTC CASSFSPAGSGFYNEQFF
TRBD2 . TRBJ2-7 TRBV5-1 TGCGCCAGCAGCTTGTCTAGCGGGAGGTATACCTACGAGCAGTACTTC CASSLSSGRYTYEQYF
TRBD1 . TRBJ1-1 TRBV25-1 TGTGCCAGCAGTGACCTAGGCAGGACAGGGAACACTGAAGCTTTCTTT CASSDLGRTGNTEAFF
TRBD2 few TRBJ2-7 TRBV7-9 TGTGCCAGCAGCTTAAGCGGGGGCCCCTACGAGCAGTACTTC CASSLSGGPYEQYF
. . TRBJ1-4 TRBV7-2 TGTGCCAGCAGCTTAGGGAGGTCAGAGAATGAAAAACTGTTTTTT CASSLGRSENEKLFF
TRBD2 few TRBJ2-3 TRBV7-2 TGTGCCAGCAGCTCCCAGGCTAGCGGGGACACAGATACGCAGTATTTT CASSSQASGDTDTQYF
TRBD1 few TRBJ2-7 TRBV2 TGTGCCAGCAGAGCCGACAGGGTCACCTACGAGCAGTACTTC CASRADRVTYEQYF
. few TRBJ1-4 TRBV7-9 TGTGCCAGCAGCTTTCGACAGGACTCAAATGAAAAACTGTTTTTT CASSFRQDSNEKLFF
. few TRBJ1-2 TRBV4-3 TGCGCCAGCAGCCTAAGTGAGGGAGACTCGCGTTATGGCTACACCTTC CASSLSEGDSRYGYTF
TRBD2 . TRBJ2-1 TRBV10-3 TGTGCCACCGCGACTGGCGGGGGGGAAACCTACAATGAGCAGTTCTTC CATATGGGETYNEQFF
. . TRBJ2-1 TRBV2 TGTGCCAGCACCGAAACCCCGGGTAACATTTACAATGAGCAGTTCTTC CASTETPGNIYNEQFF
. . TRBJ2-1 TRBV2 TGTGCCAGCAGTGAAGAGGGGGACTACAATGAGCAGTTCTTC CASSEEGDYNEQFF